This T cell receptor beta chain comes out of a study of OX40 agonist ivuxolimab in advanced cancers. TCRdb's copy holds only in-frame clones and misses some; the assay was immunoSEQ multiplex PCR. Altogether around 67,000 clones are present, about 87% being singletons, with the ten largest covering roughly 1%. Germline V gene data show CDR1 as KGHSH and CDR2 as LQKENI. The CDR3 contains 13 residues. V gave up 4 bases and J gave up 5 bases, with 10 bases separating them. J is TRBJ2-3 and V is TRBV18, with D perhaps being TRBD1 or TRBD2 (5 bases each). The material was CD4+ or CD8+ T cells sorted from blood, obtained in a trial of the OX40 agonist ivuxolimab. This TCR was recovered from an adult with an advanced solid tumor such as melanoma, head and neck, liver or kidney cancer. CDR3 sequence (DNA): TGTGCCAGCTCACGAGGGGAAGGAGATACGCAGTATTTT. Translated: CASSRGEGDTQYF.